Sequencing of this TCR beta chain was carried out in a study of blood T cells in healthy people across ages. General study points: The study lacked donor CMV status, which possibly confounded expanded clonotype changes. The study found more naive CD4+ cells and higher diversity in long-lived than aged donors.

The CDR3 sequence is 13 residues long. V shed 3 bases and J shed 7 bases, with 12 bases lying between them. This clonotype was observed a handful of times. Its antigen is as yet unknown. A second PCR, run for roughly 7 to 11 cycles, used a sample-barcoded 5' primer plus a J-beta primer mix. Each CDR3 protein gets one entry after TCRdb re-called the 5' RACE reads with MiXCR. The table shows 850,000 to 1,000,000 distinct CDR3 sequences, with about 51% occurring only once. The rearrangement links TRBV12-3 or TRBV12-4 to TRBJ2-5; D may be TRBD2 (5 bases). Sequences were obtained from blood. This receptor was taken from an older woman in good health. The CDR3 here is CASSFRPRGTQYF. The DNA of the CDR3 is TGTGCCAGCAGTTTCCGGCCTCGGGGGACCCAGTACTTC.